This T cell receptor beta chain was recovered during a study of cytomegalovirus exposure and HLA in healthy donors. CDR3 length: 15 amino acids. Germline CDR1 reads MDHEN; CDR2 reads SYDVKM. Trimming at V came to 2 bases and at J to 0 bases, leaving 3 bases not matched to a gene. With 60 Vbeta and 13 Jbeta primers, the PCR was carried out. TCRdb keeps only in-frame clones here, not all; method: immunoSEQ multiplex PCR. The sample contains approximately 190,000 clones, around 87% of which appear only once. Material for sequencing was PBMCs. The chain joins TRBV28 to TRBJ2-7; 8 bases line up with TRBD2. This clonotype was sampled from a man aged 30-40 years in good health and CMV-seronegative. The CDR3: CASSLVAGSSYEQYF. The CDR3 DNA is TGTGCCAGCAGTTTAGTAGCGGGGAGCTCCTACGAGCAGTACTTC.